This entry lists 7 T cell receptor beta chains sequenced from one sample in a study of beta chain features in type 1 diabetes. Sequencing targeted expressed TCRB transcripts, as all isolated RNA had been reverse transcribed. Assay: immunoSEQ multiplex PCR; the TCRdb copy retains only in-frame clones and omits some. The table records about 900,000 clones, under 20% of them present only once. The sample was naive CD4+ T cells from blood. These receptors originate from a woman aged 18-29 years in good health.

This clone came up a few times. The V gene is TRBV9, the J gene TRBJ2-2; D is unresolved. V was trimmed by 0 bases and J by 7 bases, leaving 16 bases between them. This CDR3 spans 16 amino acids. Germline V CDR1 and CDR2: SGDLS, YYNGEE. Here the CDR3 reads CASSVEVFGSYGELFF. CDR3 nucleotides: TGTGCCAGCAGCGTAGAGGTTTTCGGGTCCTACGGGGAGCTGTTTTTT.

In this sample, this clone turned up many times. J is TRBJ2-7 and V is TRBV2, with unresolved D. Trimming stripped 5 bases from V and 2 bases from J, with 1 base between. This CDR3 has 10 residues. CDR1 is SNHLY and CDR2 is FYNNEI in the germline V gene. In DNA form, the CDR3 reads TGTGCCAGCAGTCCCTACGAGCAGTACTTC. This codes for CASSPYEQYF.

With regard to this clone: Its ends do not fully match the called genes, so a read error is possible. The chain is built from TRBV4-3 and TRBJ2-7; TRBD1 matches 8 bases. The CDR3 is made up of 15 amino acids. CDR1 LGHNA and CDR2 YSLEER come from the germline V gene. The CDR3 DNA is TGCACCAGCAGCCGTGGACAGGGCGAGACCTACGAGCAGTACTTC. Encoded protein: CTSSRGQGETYEQYF.

The rearrangement uses TRBV28 and TRBJ1-5; 8 nucleotides line up with TRBD1. The trim removed 6 bases at V and 2 bases at J, leaving 15 bases unmatched. The CDR3 runs 18 residues. CDR1 and CDR2 (germline): MDHEN, SYDVKM. The chain's CDR3 is CASRRGQGAGYGNQPQHF. The CDR3 DNA sequence: TGTGCCAGCAGACGAGGACAGGGCGCAGGATATGGCAATCAGCCCCAGCATTTT.

V gene TRBV6-5 combines with J gene TRBJ2-7, with D possibly being TRBD2 (6 bases). The CDR3 has 14 residues. The V end lost 8 bases, the J end lost 5 bases, and 19 bases lay between the germline ends. Germline CDR1 and CDR2: MNHEY and SVGAGI. The CDR3 DNA reads as TGTGCCAGCCGGGGGTCTGGGGGTTTCCACGAGCAGTACTTC. Translation: CASRGSGGFHEQYF.

This clone was detected a few times. This chain uses TRBV15 with TRBJ2-5, with 11 bases matching TRBD1. V lost 3 bases to trimming and J lost 3 bases; unmatched junction nucleotides: 6. This CDR3 region has 16 residues. CDR1 is LNHNV, CDR2 YYDKDF, per germline (reference sequence). Here the CDR3 reads CATSSGRDRGKETQYF. The CDR3 region has the DNA TGTGCCACCAGCAGCGGACGGGACAGGGGGAAAGAGACCCAGTACTTC.

V usage is TRBV18 and J usage is TRBJ2-1; 10 bases are shared with TRBD2. The germline CDR1 and CDR2 sequences are KGHSH and LQKENI. CDR3 length equals 17 residues. V shed 3 bases and J 8 bases; nucleotides not matched to a gene: 13. The CDR3 bases are TGTGCCAGCTCACCGCCGTTCTCTAGCGGGAGAAGCGATGAGCAGTTCTTC. Translation: CASSPPFSSGRSDEQFF.